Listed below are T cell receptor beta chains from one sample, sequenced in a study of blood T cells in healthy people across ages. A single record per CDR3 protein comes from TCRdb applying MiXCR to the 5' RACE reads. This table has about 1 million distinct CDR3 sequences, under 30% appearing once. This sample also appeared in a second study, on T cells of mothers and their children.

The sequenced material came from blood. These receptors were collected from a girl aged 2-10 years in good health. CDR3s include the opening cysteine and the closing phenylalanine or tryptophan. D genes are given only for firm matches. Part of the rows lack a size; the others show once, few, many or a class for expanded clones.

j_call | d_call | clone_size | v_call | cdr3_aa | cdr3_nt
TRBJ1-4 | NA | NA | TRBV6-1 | CASSVGTWNERLFF | TGTGCCAGCAGTGTAGGGACCTGGAATGAAAGACTGTTTTTT
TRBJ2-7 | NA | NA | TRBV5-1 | CASSRDFTYEQYF | TGCGCCAGCAGCCGGGACTTTACCTACGAGCAGTACTTC
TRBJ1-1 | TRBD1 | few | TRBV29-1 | CSVQQGDAEAFF | TGCAGCGTTCAACAGGGGGACGCTGAAGCTTTCTTT
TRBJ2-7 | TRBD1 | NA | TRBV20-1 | CSASGDREPPEQYF | TGCAGTGCTAGTGGGGACAGGGAGCCTCCCGAGCAGTACTTC
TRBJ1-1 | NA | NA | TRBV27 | CASSFQGGGNTEAFF | TGTGCCAGCAGTTTCCAAGGAGGGGGAAACACTGAAGCTTTCTTT
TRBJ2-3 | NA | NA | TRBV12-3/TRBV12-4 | CASSFTGSADTQYF | TGTGCCAGCAGTTTTACAGGGTCTGCAGATACGCAGTATTTT
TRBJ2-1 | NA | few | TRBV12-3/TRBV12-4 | CASSLDPLGREQFF | TGTGCCAGCAGTTTAGATCCTCTAGGTAGAGAGCAGTTCTTC
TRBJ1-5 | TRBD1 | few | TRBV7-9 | CASSWGQGNQPQHF | TGTGCCAGCAGCTGGGGACAGGGCAATCAGCCCCAGCATTTT
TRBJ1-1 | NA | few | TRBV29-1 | CSVDVFGTEAFF | TGCAGCGTTGATGTCTTTGGCACTGAAGCTTTCTTT
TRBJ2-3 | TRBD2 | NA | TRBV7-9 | CASSLAGGPSADTQYF | TGTGCCAGCAGCTTAGCGGGAGGGCCCTCTGCAGATACGCAGTATTTT
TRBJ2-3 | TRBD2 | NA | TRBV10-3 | CAISELAGGPFTDTQYF | TGTGCCATCAGTGAGCTAGCGGGGGGCCCTTTCACAGATACGCAGTATTTT
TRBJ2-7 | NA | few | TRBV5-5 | CASSLGGDHSYEQYF | TGTGCCAGCAGCTTGGGAGGGGACCACTCCTACGAGCAGTACTTC
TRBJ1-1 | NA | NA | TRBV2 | CASILAPPEAFF | TGTGCCAGCATCTTAGCCCCTCCTGAAGCTTTCTTT
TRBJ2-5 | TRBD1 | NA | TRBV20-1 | CSPSLDREETQYF | TGCAGCCCAAGTCTCGACAGGGAAGAGACCCAGTACTTC
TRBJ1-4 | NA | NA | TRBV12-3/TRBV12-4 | CASAVLGPQGEKLFF | TGTGCCAGCGCCGTATTGGGGCCTCAGGGTGAAAAACTGTTTTTT
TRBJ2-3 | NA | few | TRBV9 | CASNLGFADTQYF | TGTGCCAGCAACTTAGGGTTCGCAGATACGCAGTATTTT
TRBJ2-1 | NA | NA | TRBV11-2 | CASNSQEGTAYNEQFF | TGTGCCAGCAACTCCCAGGAGGGGACGGCCTACAATGAGCAGTTCTTC
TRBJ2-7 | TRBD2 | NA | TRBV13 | CASSLREGPYEQYF | TGTGCCAGCAGCTTGAGGGAGGGACCCTACGAGCAGTACTTC
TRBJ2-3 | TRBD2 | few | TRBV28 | CASSLGLAGARTDTQYF | TGTGCCAGCAGTTTAGGACTAGCGGGGGCCCGCACAGATACGCAGTATTTT
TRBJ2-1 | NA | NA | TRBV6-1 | CASSSGLPPYNEQFF | TGTGCCAGCAGTTCCGGACTACCGCCCTACAATGAGCAGTTCTTC
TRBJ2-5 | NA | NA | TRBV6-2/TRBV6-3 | CASAADRLVAEFF | TGTGCCAGCGCGGCCGATCGGCTAGTTGCGGAGTTCTTC
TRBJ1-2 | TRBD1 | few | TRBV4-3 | CASSQDRGHRGGYIF | TGCGCCAGCAGCCAAGATAGGGGCCACAGGGGTGGCTACATCTTC
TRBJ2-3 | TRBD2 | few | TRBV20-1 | CSALAGGLSTDTQYF | TGCAGTGCTCTAGCGGGGGGCCTTAGCACAGATACGCAGTATTTT
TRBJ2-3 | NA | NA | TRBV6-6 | CASSYRNTGTLIPYF | TGTGCCAGCAGTTACCGGAATACCGGGACACTTATTCCGTATTTT
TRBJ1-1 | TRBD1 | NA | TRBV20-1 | CSAITGTGAFF | TGCAGTGCCATTACCGGGACAGGGGCTTTCTTT
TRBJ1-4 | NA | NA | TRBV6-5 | CASGRGGSNEKLFF | TGTGCCAGCGGGAGGGGGGGATCTAATGAAAAACTGTTTTTT
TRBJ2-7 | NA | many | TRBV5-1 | CASSLDDSYEQYF | TGCGCCAGCAGCTTGGACGACTCCTACGAGCAGTACTTC
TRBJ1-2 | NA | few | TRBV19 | CASSGGGFGYTF | TGTGCCAGTTCCGGGGGAGGATTCGGCTACACCTTC
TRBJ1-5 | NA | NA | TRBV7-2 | CASSPQRGNNQPQHF | TGTGCCAGCAGCCCCCAGCGTGGAAACAATCAGCCCCAGCATTTT
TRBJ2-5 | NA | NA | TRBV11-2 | CASSLMDEGYF | TGTGCCAGCAGCTTAATGGATGAGGGGTACTTC
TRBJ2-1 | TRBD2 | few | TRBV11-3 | CASSLVPSGSGYEQFF | TGTGCCAGCAGCTTAGTCCCTAGCGGGAGCGGCTATGAGCAGTTCTTC
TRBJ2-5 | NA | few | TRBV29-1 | CSVDTYQETQYF | TGCAGCGTTGACACCTACCAAGAGACCCAGTACTTC
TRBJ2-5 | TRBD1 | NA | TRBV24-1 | CATSGRGQMYQETQYF | TGTGCCACCAGCGGCCGGGGACAGATGTACCAAGAGACCCAGTACTTC
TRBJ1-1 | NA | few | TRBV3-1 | CASSQAGRDTEAFF | TGTGCCAGCAGCCAAGCAGGGAGGGACACTGAAGCTTTCTTT
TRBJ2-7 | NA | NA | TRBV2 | CASRGPAGADEQYF | TGTGCCAGCAGGGGCCCCGCAGGGGCGGACGAGCAGTACTTC
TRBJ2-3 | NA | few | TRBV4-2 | CASSQGYTGNTDTQYF | TGTGCCAGCAGCCAAGGATATACGGGGAACACAGATACGCAGTATTTT
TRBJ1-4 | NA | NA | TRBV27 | CASKSRNEKLFF | TGTGCCAGCAAGTCGAGAAATGAAAAACTGTTTTTT
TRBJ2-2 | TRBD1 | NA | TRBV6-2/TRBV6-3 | CASSYPHSPERRTGGNTGELFF | TGTGCCAGCAGTTACCCACACTCGCCAGAGAGGCGGACAGGGGGCAATACCGGGGAGCTGTTTTTT
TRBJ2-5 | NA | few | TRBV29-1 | CSVEDRGTRETQYF | TGCAGCGTTGAAGACAGGGGGACTCGTGAGACCCAGTACTTC
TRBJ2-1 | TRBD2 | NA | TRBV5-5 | CASSRVGLAGYNEQFF | TGTGCCAGCAGCCGGGTAGGCCTAGCGGGTTACAATGAGCAGTTCTTC
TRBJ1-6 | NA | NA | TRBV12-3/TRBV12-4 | CASSPRIRVSPLHF | TGTGCCAGCAGTCCGAGAATCAGGGTATCACCCCTCCACTTT
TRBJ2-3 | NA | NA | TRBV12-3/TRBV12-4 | CATSEGDPDTQYF | TGTGCCACATCCGAGGGCGACCCAGATACGCAGTATTTT
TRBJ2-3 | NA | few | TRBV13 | CASSSFSNTDTQYF | TGTGCCAGCAGCTCCTTCTCAAACACAGATACGCAGTATTTT
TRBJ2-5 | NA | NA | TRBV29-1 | CSVAGSRGQETQYF | TGCAGCGTCGCCGGATCGCGGGGTCAAGAGACCCAGTACTTC
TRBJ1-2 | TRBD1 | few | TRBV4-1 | CASSPNPGTGGSWDYGYTF | TGCGCCAGCAGCCCCAATCCCGGGACAGGGGGAAGCTGGGACTATGGCTACACCTTC
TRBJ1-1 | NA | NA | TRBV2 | CASSFQEEAFF | TGTGCCAGCAGTTTCCAGGAGGAAGCTTTCTTT
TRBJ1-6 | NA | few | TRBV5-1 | CASSSIAGAGSPLHF | TGCGCCAGCAGCTCCATAGCGGGGGCAGGTTCACCCCTCCACTTT
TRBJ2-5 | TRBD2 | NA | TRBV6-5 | CASSRLAREEAQYF | TGTGCCAGCAGCCGACTAGCGCGAGAGGAGGCCCAGTACTTC
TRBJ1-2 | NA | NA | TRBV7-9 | CASSLDRGLKAGYTF | TGTGCCAGCAGCTTGGACCGGGGGTTGAAAGCGGGCTACACCTTC
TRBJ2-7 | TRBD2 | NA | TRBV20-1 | CSARDWGGRTYEQYF | TGCAGTGCTAGGGATTGGGGCGGGAGGACCTACGAGCAGTACTTC
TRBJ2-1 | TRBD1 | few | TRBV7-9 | CASSFVSGTVRYNEQFF | TGTGCCAGCAGCTTCGTATCCGGGACAGTCCGCTACAATGAGCAGTTCTTC
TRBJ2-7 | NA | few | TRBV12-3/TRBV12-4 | CASSSPREFVHEQYF | TGTGCCAGCAGTTCCCCCCGGGAGTTCGTCCACGAGCAGTACTTC
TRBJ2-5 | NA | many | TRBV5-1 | CASSQNQETQYF | TGCGCCAGCAGCCAAAATCAAGAGACCCAGTACTTC